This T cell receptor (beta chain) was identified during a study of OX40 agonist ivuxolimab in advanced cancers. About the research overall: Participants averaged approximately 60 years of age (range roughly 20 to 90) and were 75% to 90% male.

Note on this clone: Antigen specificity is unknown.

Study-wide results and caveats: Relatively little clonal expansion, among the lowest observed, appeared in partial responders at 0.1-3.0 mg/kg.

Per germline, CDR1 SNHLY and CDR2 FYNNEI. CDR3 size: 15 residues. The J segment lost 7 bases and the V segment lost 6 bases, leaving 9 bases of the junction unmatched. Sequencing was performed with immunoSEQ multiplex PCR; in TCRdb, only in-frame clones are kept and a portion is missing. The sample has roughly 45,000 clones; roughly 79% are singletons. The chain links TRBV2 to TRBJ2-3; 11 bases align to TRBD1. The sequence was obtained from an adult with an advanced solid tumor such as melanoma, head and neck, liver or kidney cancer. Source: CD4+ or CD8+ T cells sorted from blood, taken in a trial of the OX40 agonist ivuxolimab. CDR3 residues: CASSLDRGPAHTQYF. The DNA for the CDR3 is TGTGCCAGCAGCTTGGACAGGGGGCCGGCACATACGCAGTATTTT.